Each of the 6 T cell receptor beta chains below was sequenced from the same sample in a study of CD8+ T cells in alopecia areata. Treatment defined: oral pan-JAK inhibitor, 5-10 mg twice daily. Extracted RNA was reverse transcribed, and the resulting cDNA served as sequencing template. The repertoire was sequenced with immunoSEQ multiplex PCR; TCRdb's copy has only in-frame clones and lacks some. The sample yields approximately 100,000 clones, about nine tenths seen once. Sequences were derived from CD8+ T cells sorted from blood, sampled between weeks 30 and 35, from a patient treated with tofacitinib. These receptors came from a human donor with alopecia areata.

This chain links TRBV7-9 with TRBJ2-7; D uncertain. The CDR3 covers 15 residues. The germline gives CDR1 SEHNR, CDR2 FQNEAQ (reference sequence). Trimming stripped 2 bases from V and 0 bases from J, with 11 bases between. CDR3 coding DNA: TGTGCCAGCAGCTTAAGTATGGAAAACTCCTACGAGCAGTACTTC. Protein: CASSLSMENSYEQYF.

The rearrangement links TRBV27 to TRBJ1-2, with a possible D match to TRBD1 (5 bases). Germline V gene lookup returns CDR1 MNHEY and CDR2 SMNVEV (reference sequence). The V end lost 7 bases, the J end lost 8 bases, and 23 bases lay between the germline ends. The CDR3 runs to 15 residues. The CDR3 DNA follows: TGTGCCAGCACCCCAATCGGGGGGTATGGAGGCGGCTACACCTTC. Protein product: CASTPIGGYGGGYTF.

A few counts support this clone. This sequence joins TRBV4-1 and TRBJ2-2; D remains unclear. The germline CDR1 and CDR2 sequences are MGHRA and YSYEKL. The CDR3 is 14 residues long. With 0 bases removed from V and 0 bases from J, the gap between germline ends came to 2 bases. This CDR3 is CASSQEANTGELFF. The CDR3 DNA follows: TGCGCCAGCAGCCAAGAAGCGAACACCGGGGAGCTGTTTTTT.

In DNA form, the CDR3 reads TGTGCCAGCAACCCAGGGGGCCCTGAAGCTTTCTTT. Translating it yields CASNPGGPEAFF. The J gene is TRBJ1-1, the V gene TRBV7-9, with TRBD1 matching 8 bases. The length of the CDR3 is 12 residues. The V segment lost 7 bases and the J segment 6 bases; nucleotides outside the gene matches: 4. Germline V gene data show CDR1 as SEHNR and CDR2 as FQNEAQ (reference sequence). The full variable domain, completed using reference TRBV7-9 and TRBJ1-1, is DTGVSQNPRHKITKRGQNVTFRCDPISEHNRLYWYRQTLGQGPEFLTYFQNEAQLEKSRLLSDRFSAERPKGSFSTLEIQRTEQGDSAMYLCASNPGGPEAFFGQGTRLTVV.

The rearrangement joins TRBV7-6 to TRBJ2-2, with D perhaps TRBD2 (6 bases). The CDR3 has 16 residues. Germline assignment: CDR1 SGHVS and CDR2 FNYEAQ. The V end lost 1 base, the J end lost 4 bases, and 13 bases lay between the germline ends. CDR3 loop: CASSLDPVAATGELFF. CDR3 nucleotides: TGTGCCAGCAGCTTAGATCCCGTAGCGGCCACCGGGGAGCTGTTTTTT.

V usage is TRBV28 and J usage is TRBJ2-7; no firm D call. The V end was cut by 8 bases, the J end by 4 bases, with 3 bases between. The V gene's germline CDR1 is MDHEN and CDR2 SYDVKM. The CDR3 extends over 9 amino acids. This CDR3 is CASGYEQYF. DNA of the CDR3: TGTGCCAGCGGATACGAGCAGTACTTC.